The 17 T cell receptor beta chains reported below all come from one sample, sequenced in a study of blood T cell repertoires in COVID-19. Clones were sequenced by immunoSEQ multiplex PCR, and TCRdb holds only the in-frame ones, with some missing. The data show some 57,000 clones, with about 90% seen just once and 10% to 15% held by the top ten. Sequenced input: peripheral blood. The receptors were gathered from a man aged 55-75 years with active COVID-19.

The V and J genes are TRBV28 and TRBJ2-1, with D tentatively TRBD2 (5 bases). The CDR3 is 17 amino acids. Germline CDR1 MDHEN, CDR2 SYDVKM. Between the trimmed V and J ends, which lost 6 bases and 8 bases, there was a span of 26 bases. This CDR3 reads CASSLGFGKGLTHEQFF. DNA of the CDR3: TGTGCCAGCAGCTTGGGCTTCGGGAAAGGCCTTACACATGAGCAGTTCTTC. The full variable domain, rest sourced from reference TRBV28 and TRBJ2-1, is DVKVTQSSRYLVKRTGEKVFLECVQDMDHENMFWYRQDPGLGLRLIYFSYDVKMKEKGDIPEGYSVSREKKERFSLILESASTNQTSMYLCASSLGFGKGLTHEQFFGPGTRLTVL.

The chain combines TRBV11-2 with TRBJ2-1; the match to TRBD2 covers 12 bases. Germline V gene sequence: CDR1 SGHAT, CDR2 FQNNGV. The CDR3 is 16 residues long. J lost 4 bases, V lost 0 bases, and 1 base had no gene match. The CDR3 coding sequence is TGTGCCAGCAGCTTAGAGCTAGCGGGAGGGTACAATGAGCAGTTCTTC. Translated: CASSLELAGGYNEQFF. The variable domain in full, with the rest retrieved from reference TRBV11-2 and TRBJ2-1, is EAGVAQSPRYKIIEKRQSVAFWCNPISGHATLYWYQQILGQGPKLLIQFQNNGVVDDSQLPKDRFSAERLKGVDSTLKIQPAKLEDSAVYLCASSLELAGGYNEQFFGPGTRLTVL.

V and J are TRBV7-2 and TRBJ2-3; 9 bases are shared with TRBD2. This CDR3 is 17 amino acids long. Germline assignment: CDR1 SGHTA and CDR2 FQGNSA. V shed 3 bases, J shed 4 bases, and the junction held 11 bases outside the gene matches. CDR3 amino acids: CASSFKQSGRSPDTQYF. The CDR3 coding sequence is TGTGCCAGCAGCTTTAAGCAAAGCGGGAGGAGTCCAGATACGCAGTATTTT.

V and J are TRBV12-5 and TRBJ2-3, with a possible D match to TRBD2 (5 bases). The V end lost 0 bases, the J end lost 8 bases, and 6 bases lay between the germline ends. The CDR3 extends over 12 amino acids. CDR1 LGHNT and CDR2 FRNRAP come from the germline V gene. CDR3 region: CASGLVLGTQYF. CDR3 nucleotides: TGTGCTAGTGGTTTGGTACTAGGTACGCAGTATTTT.

The rearrangement links TRBV7-9 to TRBJ1-5; 8 positions match TRBD1. CDR3 length: 14 residues. Germline V gene lookup returns CDR1 SEHNR and CDR2 FQNEAQ (reference sequence). The V and J ends lost 4 bases and 6 bases, in that order; junction bases with no gene match: 5. This chain's CDR3 is CASSSSGGGQPQHF. In DNA, the CDR3 is TGTGCCAGCAGCTCTTCAGGGGGCGGTCAGCCCCAGCATTTT.

The chain employs TRBV13 and TRBJ2-7, with D possibly being TRBD2 (6 bases). The CDR3 runs 14 residues. Germline CDR1 and CDR2: PRHDT and FYEKMQ (reference sequence). The germline V and J ends were trimmed by 2 bases and 5 bases, with 13 bases remaining between them. The CDR3 nucleotides read TGTGCCAGCAGCTTAAGAGGAGGGATCCACGAGCAGTACTTC. This gives the protein CASSLRGGIHEQYF.

This clone was counted a single time. The chain couples TRBV6-5 to TRBJ2-2, with 7 bases that match TRBD1. The germline gives CDR1 MNHEY, CDR2 SVGAGI. This CDR3 is built from 15 residues. After removal of 6 bases from V and 2 bases from J, the junction contained 6 bases not matched to a gene. The CDR3 region has the DNA TGTGCCAGCAGAATAGGGACAGCCAACACCGGGGAGCTGTTTTTT. Protein product: CASRIGTANTGELFF.

This clone was seen once. The J gene is TRBJ2-1, the V gene TRBV6-5; D possibly corresponds to TRBD2 (6 bases). V dropped 7 bases and J dropped 7 bases, with 20 bases sitting between them. The CDR3 consists of 15 residues. The V gene's germline CDR1 is MNHEY and CDR2 SVGAGI. In DNA, the CDR3 is TGTGCCAGCAAAGCCAGGTTGGGACTCGAGAATGAGCAGTTCTTC. This translates into CASKARLGLENEQFF.

The rearrangement links TRBV29-1 to TRBJ2-5; D might be TRBD2 (6 bases). The CDR3 sequence is 11 residues long. Germline CDR1 is SQVTM and CDR2 is ANQGSEA. The V end lost 8 bases, the J end lost 4 bases, and 11 bases lay between the germline ends. CDR3 loop: CSCGVRETQYF. In nucleotides, the CDR3 is TGCAGCTGCGGGGTGAGAGAGACCCAGTACTTC.

V usage is TRBV30 and J usage is TRBJ2-5; D possibly corresponds to TRBD2 (6 bases). Germline lookup yields CDR1 GTSNPN and CDR2 SVGIG (reference sequence). With 2 bases removed from V and 1 base from J, the gap between germline ends came to 17 bases. The CDR3 is made up of 16 amino acids. The CDR3 DNA reads as TGTGCCTGGAGTCCTTTAGGGGTGGGGGGCCAAGAGACCCAGTACTTC. The encoded protein is CAWSPLGVGGQETQYF. Filled out from reference TRBV30 and TRBJ2-5, the complete variable domain reads SQTIHQWPATLVQPVGSPLSLECTVEGTSNPNLYWYRQAAGRGLQLLFYSVGIGQISSEVPQNLSASRPQDRQFILSSKKLLLSDSGFYLCAWSPLGVGGQETQYFGPGTRLLVL.

The chain combines TRBV5-1 with TRBJ2-7; a weak D match, TRBD1 (5 bases). CDR3 length: 13 amino acids. V dropped 7 bases and J dropped 0 bases, with 11 bases sitting between them. CDR1 and CDR2 (germline): SGHRS, YFSETQ. Written as DNA, the CDR3 is TGCGCCAGCTCAACAGGTAGCTCCTACGAGCAGTACTTC. This codes for CASSTGSSYEQYF.

The chain joins TRBV11-3 to TRBJ2-3; 13 bases are shared with TRBD2. The V gene's germline CDR1 is SGHNT and CDR2 YENEEA. CDR3 size: 19 residues. Losses at the gene ends were 1 base for V and 2 bases for J; bases not matched to a gene: 9. This chain's CDR3 is CASSLGGGLAGSVTDTQYF. The CDR3 DNA follows: TGTGCCAGCAGCTTAGGAGGGGGACTAGCGGGATCGGTCACAGATACGCAGTATTTT.

J is TRBJ2-2 and V is TRBV7-2; tentative D call: TRBD1 (6 bases). The CDR3 sequence is 15 residues long. Trimming stripped 5 bases from V and 2 bases from J, with 12 bases between. Looked up from germline, CDR1 is SGHTA and CDR2 is FQGNSA. The CDR3 sequence is CASSDWTANTGELFF. For the CDR3, the DNA is TGTGCCAGCAGCGACTGGACAGCCAACACCGGGGAGCTGTTTTTT.

This clone was seen only once. The rearrangement joins TRBV19 to TRBJ2-1; a possible D gene is TRBD1 (6 bases). Trimming pared 5 bases from V and 2 bases from J, leaving 13 bases between. Per the germline V gene, CDR1 is LNHDA and CDR2 is SQIVND (reference sequence). The CDR3 has 15 residues. For the CDR3, the DNA is TGTGCCAGTAGTGGGGGCTATGGGGCCTACAATGAGCAGTTCTTC. Translation gives CASSGGYGAYNEQFF.

V is TRBV9 and J is TRBJ1-2; D might be TRBD1 (6 bases). The CDR3 is 16 amino acids. With 1 base removed from V and 6 bases from J, the gap between germline ends came to 19 bases. Germline CDR1 reads SGDLS; CDR2 reads YYNGEE. This chain's CDR3 is CASSVWPGALRDGYTF. The CDR3 DNA is TGTGCCAGCAGCGTATGGCCAGGGGCGCTTCGGGATGGCTACACCTTC.

The chain joins TRBV18 to TRBJ1-6; 7 positions match TRBD1. The junction had 9 bases not matched to a gene; V was cut back by 2 bases and J by 8 bases. CDR1 and CDR2 from the germline V gene are KGHSH and LQKENI. The CDR3 contains 16 residues. CDR3: CASSPNGQARYSPLHF. Here the CDR3 DNA reads TGTGCCAGCTCACCAAACGGACAGGCGAGATATTCACCCCTCCACTTT. The variable domain in full, with the rest retrieved from reference TRBV18 and TRBJ1-6, is NAGVMQNPRHLVRRRGQEARLRCSPMKGHSHVYWYRQLPEEGLKFMVYLQKENIIDESGMPKERFSAEFPKEGPSILRIQQVVRGDSAAYFCASSPNGQARYSPLHFGNGTRLTVT.

This clone was seen just once. The chain employs TRBV9 and TRBJ2-1, with D maybe TRBD1 (8 bases). Between the trimmed V and J ends, which lost 6 bases and 4 bases, there was a span of 17 bases. This CDR3 is built from 15 residues. Germline V gene sequence: CDR1 SGDLS, CDR2 YYNGEE. CDR3 sequence reads: CASTKGQGGYNEQFF. In nucleotides, the CDR3 is TGTGCCAGCACAAAAGGACAGGGAGGGTACAATGAGCAGTTCTTC.